Sequencing of this T cell receptor (beta chain) was carried out in a study of control samples from healthy donors and cancer patients. The CDR3 has 16 residues. Per germline, CDR1 SEHNR and CDR2 FQNEAQ (reference sequence). Trimming removed 1 base at V and 2 bases at J, with 15 bases between. Method: immunoSEQ multiplex PCR; TCRdb's copy keeps in-frame clones and lacks some. The repertoire includes 150,000 or so clones, roughly 92% of them detected once, and 0.68% sits in the top ten. The receptor's source is a woman aged 25 to 39 in good health. The V call is TRBV7-9, the J call TRBJ2-7, with D perhaps matching TRBD1 (6 bases). Sequencing was carried out using blood. The CDR3 loop reads CASSLEGRRGPYEQYF. CDR3 nucleotides: TGTGCCAGCAGCTTAGAAGGACGCAGGGGCCCCTACGAGCAGTACTTC.